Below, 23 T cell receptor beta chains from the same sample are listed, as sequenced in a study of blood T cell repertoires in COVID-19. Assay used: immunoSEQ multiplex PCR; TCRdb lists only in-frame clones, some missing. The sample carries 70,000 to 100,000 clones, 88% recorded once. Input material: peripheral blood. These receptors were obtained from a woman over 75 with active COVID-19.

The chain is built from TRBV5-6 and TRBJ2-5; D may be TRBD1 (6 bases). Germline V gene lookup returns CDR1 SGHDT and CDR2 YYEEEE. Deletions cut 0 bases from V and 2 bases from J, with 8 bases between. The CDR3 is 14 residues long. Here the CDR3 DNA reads TGTGCCAGCAGCTTGGAGGGGGTTCAAGAGACCCAGTACTTC. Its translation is CASSLEGVQETQYF.

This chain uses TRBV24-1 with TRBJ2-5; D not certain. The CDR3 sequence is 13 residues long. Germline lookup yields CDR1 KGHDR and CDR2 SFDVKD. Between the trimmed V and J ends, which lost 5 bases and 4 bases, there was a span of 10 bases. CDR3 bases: TGTGCCACCAGTGCTCCTAACGGAGAGACCCAGTACTTC. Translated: CATSAPNGETQYF.

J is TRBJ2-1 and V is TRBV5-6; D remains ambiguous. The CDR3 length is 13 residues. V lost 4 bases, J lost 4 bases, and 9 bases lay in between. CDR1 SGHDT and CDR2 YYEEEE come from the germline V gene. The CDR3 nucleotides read TGTGCCAGCAGCGAGAGGCCTTACAATGAGCAGTTCTTC. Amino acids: CASSERPYNEQFF.

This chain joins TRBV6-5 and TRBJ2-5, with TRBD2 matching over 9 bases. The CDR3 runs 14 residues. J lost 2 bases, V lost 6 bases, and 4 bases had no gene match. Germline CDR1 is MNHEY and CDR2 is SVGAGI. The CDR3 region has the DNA TGTGCCAGCAGGTCCCTAGCGGGACAAGAGACCCAGTACTTC. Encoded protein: CASRSLAGQETQYF.

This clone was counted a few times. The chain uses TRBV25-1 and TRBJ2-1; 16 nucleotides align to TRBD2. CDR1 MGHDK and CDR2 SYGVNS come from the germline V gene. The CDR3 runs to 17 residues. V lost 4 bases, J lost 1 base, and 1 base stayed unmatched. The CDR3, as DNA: TGTGCCAGCAGTGGGGGACTAGCGGGAGGGTCCTACAATGAGCAGTTCTTC. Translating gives CASSGGLAGGSYNEQFF.

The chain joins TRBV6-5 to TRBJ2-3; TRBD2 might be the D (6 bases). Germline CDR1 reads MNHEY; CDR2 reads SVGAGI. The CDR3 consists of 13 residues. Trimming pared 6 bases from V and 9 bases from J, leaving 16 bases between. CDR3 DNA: TGTGCCAGCAGACAAGAGGAGGGGAGGACGCAGTATTTT. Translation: CASRQEEGRTQYF.

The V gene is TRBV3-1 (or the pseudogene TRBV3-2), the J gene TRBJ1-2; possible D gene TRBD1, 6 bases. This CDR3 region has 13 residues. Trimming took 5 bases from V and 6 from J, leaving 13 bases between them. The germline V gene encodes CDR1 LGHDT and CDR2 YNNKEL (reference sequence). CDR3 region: CASSSSGDDGYTF. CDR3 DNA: TGTGCCAGCAGCTCCTCAGGGGACGATGGCTACACCTTC.

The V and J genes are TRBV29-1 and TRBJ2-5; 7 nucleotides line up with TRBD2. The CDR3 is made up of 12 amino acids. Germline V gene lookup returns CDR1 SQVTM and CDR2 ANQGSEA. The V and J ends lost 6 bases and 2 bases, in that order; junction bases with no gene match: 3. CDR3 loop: CSVHGGQETQYF. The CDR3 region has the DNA TGCAGCGTGCACGGGGGGCAAGAGACCCAGTACTTC.

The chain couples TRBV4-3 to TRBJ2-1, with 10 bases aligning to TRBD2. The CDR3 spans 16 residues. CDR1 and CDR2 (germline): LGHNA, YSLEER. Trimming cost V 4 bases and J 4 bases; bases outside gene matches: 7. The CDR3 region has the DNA TGCGCCAGCAGCCGCCAGCTAGCGGGGGTATACAATGAGCAGTTCTTC. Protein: CASSRQLAGVYNEQFF.

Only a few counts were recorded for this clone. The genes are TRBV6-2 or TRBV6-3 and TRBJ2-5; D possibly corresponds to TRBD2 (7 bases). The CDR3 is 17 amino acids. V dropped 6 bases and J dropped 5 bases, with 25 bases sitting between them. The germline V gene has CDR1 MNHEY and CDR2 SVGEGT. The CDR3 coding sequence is TGTGCCAGCAGACCTACGAATCCTAGCGGAGGGGGGGAGACCCAGTACTTC. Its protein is CASRPTNPSGGGETQYF.

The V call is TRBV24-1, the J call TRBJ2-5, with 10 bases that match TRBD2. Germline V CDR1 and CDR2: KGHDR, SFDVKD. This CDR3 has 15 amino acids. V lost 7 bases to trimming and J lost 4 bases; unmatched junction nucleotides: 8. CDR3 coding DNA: TGTGCCACCAGCGTCAGCGGGAGGGCCGGAGAGACCCAGTACTTC. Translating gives CATSVSGRAGETQYF.

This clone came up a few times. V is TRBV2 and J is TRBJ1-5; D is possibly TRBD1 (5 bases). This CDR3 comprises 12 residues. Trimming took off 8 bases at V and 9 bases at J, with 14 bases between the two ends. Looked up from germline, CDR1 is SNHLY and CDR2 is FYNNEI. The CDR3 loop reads CASGSGAGPQHF. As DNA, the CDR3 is TGTGCCAGCGGTAGTGGGGCAGGGCCCCAGCATTTT.

CDR3 sequence (DNA): TGCGCCAGCAGCCCCGTTGGAGCGGAGACCAATGAGCAGTTCTTC. It encodes CASSPVGAETNEQFF. J is TRBJ2-1 and V is TRBV4-1, with D possibly being TRBD2 (5 bases). Germline V gene lookup returns CDR1 MGHRA and CDR2 YSYEKL. This CDR3 is built from 15 residues. V lost 4 bases to trimming and J lost 6 bases, with 16 bases between them.

The CDR3 is CASSPQGYNEQFF. The CDR3 nucleotides read TGTGCCAGCTCACCGCAGGGGTACAATGAGCAGTTCTTC. The V and J genes are TRBV18 and TRBJ2-1; TRBD1 might be the D (6 bases). The CDR3 is 13 residues long. CDR1 KGHSH and CDR2 LQKENI come from the germline V gene. The V end was cut by 3 bases, the J end by 4 bases, with 7 bases between.

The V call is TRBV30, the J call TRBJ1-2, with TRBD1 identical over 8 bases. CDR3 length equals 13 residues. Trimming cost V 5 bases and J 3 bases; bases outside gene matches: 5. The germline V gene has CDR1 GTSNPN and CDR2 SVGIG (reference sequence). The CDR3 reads CAWSGGRDYGYTF. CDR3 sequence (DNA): TGTGCCTGGTCAGGGGGCCGGGACTATGGCTACACCTTC. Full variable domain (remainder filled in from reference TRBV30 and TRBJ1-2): SQTIHQWPATLVQPVGSPLSLECTVEGTSNPNLYWYRQAAGRGLQLLFYSVGIGQISSEVPQNLSASRPQDRQFILSSKKLLLSDSGFYLCAWSGGRDYGYTFGSGTRLTVV.

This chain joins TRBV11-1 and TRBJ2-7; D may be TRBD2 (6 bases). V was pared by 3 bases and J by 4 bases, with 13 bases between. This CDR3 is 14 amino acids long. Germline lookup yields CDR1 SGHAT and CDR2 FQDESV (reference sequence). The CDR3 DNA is TGTGCCAGCAGCTTTACGGGAGTTGGATACGAGCAGTACTTC. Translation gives CASSFTGVGYEQYF.

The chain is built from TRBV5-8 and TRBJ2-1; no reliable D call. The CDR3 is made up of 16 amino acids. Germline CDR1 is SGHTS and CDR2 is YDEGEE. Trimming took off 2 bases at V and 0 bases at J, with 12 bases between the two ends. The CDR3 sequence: CASSFSTLSSYNEQFF. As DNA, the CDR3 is TGTGCCAGCAGCTTTAGCACGCTGAGCTCCTACAATGAGCAGTTCTTC.

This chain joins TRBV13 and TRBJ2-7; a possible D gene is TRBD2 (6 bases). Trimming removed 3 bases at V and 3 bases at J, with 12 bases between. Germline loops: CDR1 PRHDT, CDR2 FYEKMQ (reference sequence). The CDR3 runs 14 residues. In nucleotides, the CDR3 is TGTGCCAGCAGCTTGGGAGCGGGCGTCTACGAGCAGTACTTC. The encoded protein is CASSLGAGVYEQYF.

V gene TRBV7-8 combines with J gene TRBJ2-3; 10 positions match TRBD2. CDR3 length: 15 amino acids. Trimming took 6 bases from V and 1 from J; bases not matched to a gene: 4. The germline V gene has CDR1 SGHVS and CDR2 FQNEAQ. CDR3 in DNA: TGTGCCAGCAGGCGAGGACTAGCGGGCACAGATACGCAGTATTTT. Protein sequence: CASRRGLAGTDTQYF.

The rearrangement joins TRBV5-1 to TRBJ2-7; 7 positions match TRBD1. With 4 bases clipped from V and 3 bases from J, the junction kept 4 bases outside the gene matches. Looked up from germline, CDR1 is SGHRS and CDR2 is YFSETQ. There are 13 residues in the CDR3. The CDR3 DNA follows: TGCGCCAGCAGCCTCGGACAGGTCTACGAGCAGTACTTC. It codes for CASSLGQVYEQYF.

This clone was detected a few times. The CDR3 sequence: CASSRDSNEKLFF. In DNA form, the CDR3 reads TGTGCCAGTAGTAGGGACAGTAATGAAAAACTGTTTTTT. The chain uses TRBV19 and TRBJ1-4, with 7 positions matching TRBD1. Germline V CDR1 and CDR2: LNHDA, SQIVND (reference sequence). CDR3 length: 13 amino acids. V dropped 4 bases and J dropped 4; count of bases not matched to a gene: 0. The whole variable domain, filled in from reference TRBV19 and TRBJ1-4, reads DGGITQSPKYLFRKEGQNVTLSCEQNLNHDAMYWYRQDPGQGLRLIYYSQIVNDFQKGDIAEGYSVSREKKESFPLTVTSAQKNPTAFYLCASSRDSNEKLFFGSGTQLSVL.

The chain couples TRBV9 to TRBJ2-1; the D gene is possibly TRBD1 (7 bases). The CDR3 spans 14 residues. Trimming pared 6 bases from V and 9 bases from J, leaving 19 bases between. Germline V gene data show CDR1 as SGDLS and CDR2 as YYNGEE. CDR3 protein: CASMGPGGQSEQFF. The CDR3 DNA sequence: TGTGCCAGCATGGGGCCAGGGGGGCAATCTGAGCAGTTCTTC.

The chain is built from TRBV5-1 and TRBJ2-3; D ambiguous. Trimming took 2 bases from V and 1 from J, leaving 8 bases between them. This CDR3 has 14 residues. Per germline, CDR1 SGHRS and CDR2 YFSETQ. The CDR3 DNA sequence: TGCGCCAGCAGCTTTGGCGGCGGCACAGATACGCAGTATTTT. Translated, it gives CASSFGGGTDTQYF.